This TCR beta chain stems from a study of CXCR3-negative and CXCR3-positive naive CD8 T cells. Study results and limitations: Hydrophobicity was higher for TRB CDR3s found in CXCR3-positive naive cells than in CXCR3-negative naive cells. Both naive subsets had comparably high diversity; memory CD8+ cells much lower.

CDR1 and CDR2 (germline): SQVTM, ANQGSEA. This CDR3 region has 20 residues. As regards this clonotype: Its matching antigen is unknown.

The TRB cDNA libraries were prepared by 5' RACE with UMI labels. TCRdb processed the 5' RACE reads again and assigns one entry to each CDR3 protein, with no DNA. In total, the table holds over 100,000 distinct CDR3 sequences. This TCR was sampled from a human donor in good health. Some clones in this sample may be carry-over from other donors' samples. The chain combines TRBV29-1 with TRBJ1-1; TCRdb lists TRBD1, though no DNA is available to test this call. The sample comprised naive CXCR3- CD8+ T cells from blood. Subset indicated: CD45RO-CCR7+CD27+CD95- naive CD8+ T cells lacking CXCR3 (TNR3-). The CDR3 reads CSVLGTGYGPEGYRGTEAFF. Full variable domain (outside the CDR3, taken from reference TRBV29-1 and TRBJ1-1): SAVISQKPSRDICQRGTSLTIQCQVDSQVTMMFWYRQQPGQSLTLIATANQGSEATYESGFVIDKFPISRPNLTFSTLTVSNMSPEDSSIYLCSVLGTGYGPEGYRGTEAFFGQGTRLTVV.